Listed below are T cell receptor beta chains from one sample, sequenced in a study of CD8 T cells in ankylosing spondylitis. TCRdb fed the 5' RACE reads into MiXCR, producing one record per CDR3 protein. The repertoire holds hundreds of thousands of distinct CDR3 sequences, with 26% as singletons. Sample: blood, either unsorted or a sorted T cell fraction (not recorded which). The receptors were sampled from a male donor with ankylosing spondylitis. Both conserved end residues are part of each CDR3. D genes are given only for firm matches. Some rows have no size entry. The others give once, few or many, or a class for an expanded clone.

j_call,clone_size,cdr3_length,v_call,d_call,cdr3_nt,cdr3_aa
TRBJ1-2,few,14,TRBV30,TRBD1,TGTGCCTGGAGTGTCCAGGGGGAATCCTATGGCTACACCTTC,CAWSVQGESYGYTF
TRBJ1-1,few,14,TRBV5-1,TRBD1,TGCGCCAGCAGATCACAGGGGGCGAACACTGAAGCTTTCTTT,CASRSQGANTEAFF
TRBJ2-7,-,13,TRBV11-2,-,TGTGCCAGCAGCTTTTTGGATAGCGACGAGCAGTACTTC,CASSFLDSDEQYF
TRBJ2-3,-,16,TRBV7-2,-,TGTGCCAGCAGCTTAGGAGGGTGGGAGGCCACAGATACGCAGTATTTT,CASSLGGWEATDTQYF
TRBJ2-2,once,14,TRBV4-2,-,TGTGCCAGCAGCCAAGTACGACTCTCCGGGGAGCTGTTTTTT,CASSQVRLSGELFF
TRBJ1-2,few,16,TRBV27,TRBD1,TGTGCCAGCAGTTTAAGGAGGGGCGACAGGGCGAATGGCTACACCTTC,CASSLRRGDRANGYTF
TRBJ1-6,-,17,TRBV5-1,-,TGCGCCAGCAGCTTGGATGGACAGAGCTTATATAATTCACCCCTCCACTTT,CASSLDGQSLYNSPLHF
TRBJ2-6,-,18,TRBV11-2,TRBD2,TGTGCCAGCAGCTTGATAACGGGAGGTATCTCTGGGGCCAACGTCCTGACTTTC,CASSLITGGISGANVLTF
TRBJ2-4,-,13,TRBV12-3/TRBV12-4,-,TGTGCCAGCAGTTCCCGAGGGGTAAACATTCAGTACTTC,CASSSRGVNIQYF
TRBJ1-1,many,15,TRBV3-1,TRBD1,TGTGCCAGCAGCCGTGACGGGACAGGGGGTACTGAAGCTTTCTTT,CASSRDGTGGTEAFF
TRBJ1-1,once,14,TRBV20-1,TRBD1,TGCAGTGCTCTACCGGGGACAGGGGACACTGAAGCTTTCTTT,CSALPGTGDTEAFF
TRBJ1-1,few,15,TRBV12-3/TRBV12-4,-,TGTGCCAGCAGTTCCCGGGCCATACAGAACACTGAAGCTTTCTTT,CASSSRAIQNTEAFF
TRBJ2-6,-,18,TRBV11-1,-,TGTGCCAGCAGCTTAAGGAGGGACCGTTCCTCTGGGGCCAACGTCCTGACTTTC,CASSLRRDRSSGANVLTF
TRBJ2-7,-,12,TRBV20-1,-,TGCAGTGCTGCCCCCGACAGGATCGAGCAGTACTTC,CSAAPDRIEQYF
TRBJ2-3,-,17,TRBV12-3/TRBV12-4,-,TGTGCCAGCAGTTCAAACTTCGGGGACTTGACCACAGATACGCAGTATTTT,CASSSNFGDLTTDTQYF
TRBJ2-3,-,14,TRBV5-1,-,TGCGCCAGCAGCTTGGGGGAGGTTGGAGATACGCAGTATTTT,CASSLGEVGDTQYF
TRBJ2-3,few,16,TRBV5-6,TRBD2,TGTGCCAGCAGCGTCACAATCAGCGGGAGCGGCGATACGCAGTATTTT,CASSVTISGSGDTQYF
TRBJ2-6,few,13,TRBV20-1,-,TGCAGTGCGATTATAGGAGGGGCCAACGTCCTGACTTTC,CSAIIGGANVLTF
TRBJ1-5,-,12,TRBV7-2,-,TGTGCCAGCAGCTTCGACATTCAGCCCCAGCATTTT,CASSFDIQPQHF
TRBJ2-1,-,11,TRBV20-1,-,TGCAGTGCTAGAGTAGCGTATGAGCAGTTCTTC,CSARVAYEQFF
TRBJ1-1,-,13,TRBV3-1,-,TGTGCCAGCAGCCAAGGTCCAGGGGTGGGAGCTTTCTTT,CASSQGPGVGAFF
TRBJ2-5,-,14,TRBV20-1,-,TGCAGTGCTAGAGGGCCAGGTGGGGTTGAGACCCAGTACTTC,CSARGPGGVETQYF
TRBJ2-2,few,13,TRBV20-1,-,TGCAGTGCTAGGGACAGAAACACCGGGGAGCTGTTTTTT,CSARDRNTGELFF
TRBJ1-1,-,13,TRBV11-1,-,TGTGCCAGCAGCTTCGGGGTGCGGTATGAAGCTTTCTTT,CASSFGVRYEAFF
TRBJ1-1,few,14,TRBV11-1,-,TGTGCCAGCAGCGAGGGGTGGCGGGACACTGAAGCTTTCTTT,CASSEGWRDTEAFF
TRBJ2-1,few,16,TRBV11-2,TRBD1,TGTGCCAGCAGCTTCACAGGGGGAAACTTCTACAATGAGCAGTTCTTC,CASSFTGGNFYNEQFF
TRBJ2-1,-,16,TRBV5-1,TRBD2,TGCGCCAGCACCCCCGAAAGCGGGATTACCTACAATGAGCAGTTCTTC,CASTPESGITYNEQFF
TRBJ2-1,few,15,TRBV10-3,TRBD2,TGTGCCATCAGTGACACTAGCGGGAGCGACAATGAGCAGTTCTTC,CAISDTSGSDNEQFF
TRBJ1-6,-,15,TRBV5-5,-,TGTGCCAGCAGCTTGGAGGGGGGGTATAATTCACCCCTCCACTTT,CASSLEGGYNSPLHF
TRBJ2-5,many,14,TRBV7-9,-,TGTGCCAGCAGCTTATCTTCCGGATTACTAACCCAGTACTTC,CASSLSSGLLTQYF
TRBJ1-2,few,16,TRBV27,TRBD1,TGTGCCAGCAGTTTGAAATGGGACAGGGAGGCTCTCGGCTACACCTTC,CASSLKWDREALGYTF
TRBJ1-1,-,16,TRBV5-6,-,TGTGCCAGCAGCTTGTGGGGGCTAAGAGTGAACACTGAAGCTTTCTTT,CASSLWGLRVNTEAFF
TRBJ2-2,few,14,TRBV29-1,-,TGCAGCGTCGCACCCCCGGGGAGGACCGGGGAGCTGTTTTTT,CSVAPPGRTGELFF
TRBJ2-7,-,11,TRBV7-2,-,TGTGCCAGCAGCCCACCCTACGAGCAGTACTTC,CASSPPYEQYF
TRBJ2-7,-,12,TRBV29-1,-,TGCAGCGTTCAGCCTAGCGCCTACGAGCAGTACTTC,CSVQPSAYEQYF
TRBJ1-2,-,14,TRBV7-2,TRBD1,TGTGCCAGCAGCTTAGCGGACAGGGGGAACGGCTACACCTTC,CASSLADRGNGYTF
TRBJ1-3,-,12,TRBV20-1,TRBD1,TGCAGTGGCAGACAGGGGGTTGACACCATATATTTT,CSGRQGVDTIYF